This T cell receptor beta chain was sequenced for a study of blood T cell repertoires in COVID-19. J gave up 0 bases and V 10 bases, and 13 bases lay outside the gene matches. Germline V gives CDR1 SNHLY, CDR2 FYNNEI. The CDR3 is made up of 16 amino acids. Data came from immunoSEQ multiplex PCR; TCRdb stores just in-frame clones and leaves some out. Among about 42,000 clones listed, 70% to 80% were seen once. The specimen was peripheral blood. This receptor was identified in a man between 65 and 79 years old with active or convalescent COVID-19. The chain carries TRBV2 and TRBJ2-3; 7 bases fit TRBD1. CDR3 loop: CATSRNQGVSTDTQYF. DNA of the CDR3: TGTGCCACTTCCAGGAATCAGGGGGTTAGCACAGATACGCAGTATTTT.